The entry that follows covers one TCR beta chain sequence. Its antigen is not identified. These data originate in a study of response to subunit inactivated influenza vaccine. Findings and limits, study-wide: The authors suggested that every seasonal influenza vaccination recruits few new T cells.

Germline loops: CDR1 MNHEY, CDR2 SVGEGT. The CDR3 loop spans 16 amino acids. Trimming cost V 2 bases and J 4 bases; bases outside gene matches: 5. TCRdb reprocessed the RT-PCR reads via MiXCR and lists one record per CDR3 protein. This table has roughly 460,000 distinct CDR3 sequences, 9.5% to 13% appearing once. The V gene is TRBV6-2 or TRBV6-3, the J gene TRBJ2-2; 9 bases match TRBD2. The origin of this receptor is a middle-aged man who received an inactivated influenza vaccine. The specimen comprised PBMCs from blood, sampled about 6 weeks after vaccination. The CDR3 loop is CASSYIGGGGTGELFF. CDR3 sequence (DNA): TGTGCCAGCAGTTACATCGGCGGGGGGGGCACCGGGGAGCTGTTTTTT.